This T cell receptor (beta chain) appears in the sequencing data of a study of blood T cell repertoires in COVID-19. Study at large: Specimens from acute and convalescent COVID-19 originated in the United States, Italy and Spain.

Germline loops: CDR1 KGHDR, CDR2 SFDVKD. Trimming removed 5 bases at V and 7 bases at J, with 14 bases between. The CDR3 has 14 residues. Measured with immunoSEQ multiplex PCR; TCRdb has only the in-frame clones, and not every one. The sample has 450,000 to 500,000 clones, more than 85% seen once. This study enrolled people aged about 18 to 100 from around 26 US geographic areas. Sequencing used PBMCs or T cells enriched from blood (not recorded which). This sequence was found in a woman aged 55-69 years who had recovered from COVID-19. J is TRBJ1-5 and V is TRBV24-1; a weak D match, TRBD1 (6 bases). Here the CDR3 reads CATSGAGDRQPQHF. The CDR3, as DNA: TGTGCCACCAGTGGGGCAGGGGATCGGCAGCCCCAGCATTTT.